The 23 T cell receptor beta chains below all came from one sample that was sequenced in a study of monozygotic twins with inflammatory bowel disease. TCRdb processed the 5' RACE reads again and assigns one entry to each CDR3 protein, with no DNA. This sample carries approximately 340,000 distinct CDR3 sequences, with 2% going to the ten biggest clones. The specimen sequenced was blood. The receptors were sampled from a human donor with ulcerative colitis or Crohn's disease, or a healthy co-twin of an affected twin (not recorded which).

This chain connects TRBV5-1 to TRBJ1-2. The CDR3 is 11 amino acids. Germline CDR1 reads SGHRS; CDR2 reads YFSETQ. The CDR3 sequence: CASSLEGGYTF.

The chain employs TRBV10-3 and TRBJ1-2; as DNA is missing, the TRBD1 call by TCRdb cannot be tested. The CDR3 runs to 14 residues. Germline V gene data show CDR1 as ENHRY and CDR2 as SYGVKD. CDR3 sequence reads: CAISERGTGYGYTF.

CDR3 sequence reads: CASSLEVSGANVLTF. V gene TRBV5-1 combines with J gene TRBJ2-6. The CDR3 has 15 amino acids. Germline CDR1 is SGHRS and CDR2 is YFSETQ.

The chain carries TRBV20-1 and TRBJ2-5. Germline-derived CDR1 and CDR2 are DFQATT and SNEGSKA (reference sequence). The CDR3 spans 14 residues. The CDR3 protein is CSARDRTAGETQYF.

The chain links TRBV6-1 to TRBJ1-5. The germline CDR1 and CDR2 sequences are MNHNS and SASEGT. This CDR3 has 12 residues. This CDR3 is CASSESNQPQHF.

The chain employs TRBV7-9 and TRBJ2-7; TCRdb picks TRBD2, but there is no DNA to check that call. Looked up from germline, CDR1 is SEHNR and CDR2 is FQNEAQ (reference sequence). There are 14 residues in the CDR3. The CDR3 spells CASSETSGRYEQYF.

The chain employs TRBV5-4 and TRBJ1-3. CDR1 is SGHNT and CDR2 is YYREEE in the germline V gene (reference sequence). The CDR3 loop spans 13 amino acids. The CDR3 sequence: CASSSGSGNTIYF.

The chain recombines TRBV7-8 with TRBJ1-2; TCRdb proposes TRBD1, but this gene call is untestable without DNA. CDR3 length: 18 residues. CDR1 and CDR2 (germline): SGHVS, FQNEAQ. The CDR3 sequence: CASSFGGTGGGKDYGYTF.

The chain recombines TRBV5-6 with TRBJ2-1; no DNA is available, so the TRBD2 call from TCRdb remains unchecked. CDR3 size: 16 residues. CDR1 is SGHDT, CDR2 YYEEEE, per germline. The chain's CDR3 is CASSLRRAGSNNEQFF.

V usage is TRBV28 and J usage is TRBJ1-2; TCRdb outputs TRBD1, but without DNA this stays unchecked. This CDR3 has 15 amino acids. Germline V gene sequence: CDR1 MDHEN, CDR2 SYDVKM. CDR3 loop: CASRRGTGGNYGYTF.

The rearrangement links TRBV5-1 to TRBJ1-6. Germline-derived CDR1 and CDR2 are SGHRS and YFSETQ. The CDR3 has 13 amino acids. CDR3 amino acids: CASSLDIFSPLHF.

V is TRBV29-1 and J is TRBJ2-1; TCRdb indicates TRBD1, and absent DNA this call remains unverified. CDR3 size: 14 residues. The germline CDR1 and CDR2 sequences are SQVTM and ANQGSEA. This chain's CDR3 is CSVEENAPGNEQFF.

This sequence joins TRBV7-9 and TRBJ2-3; the TCRdb D gene call, TRBD2, has no DNA to confirm it. The CDR3 has 16 residues. Per germline, CDR1 SEHNR and CDR2 FQNEAQ (reference sequence). The chain's CDR3 is CASSSPLAGGTDTQYF.

This chain uses TRBV7-2 with TRBJ2-3. The CDR3 is 13 amino acids. The germline CDR1 and CDR2 sequences are SGHTA and FQGNSA. This CDR3 reads CASSLLSTDTQYF. Variable domain in full (rest from reference TRBV7-2 and TRBJ2-3): GAGVSQSPSNKVTEKGKDVELRCDPISGHTALYWYRQSLGQGLEFLIYFQGNSAPDKSGLPSDRFSAERTGGSVSTLTIQRTQQEDSAVYLCASSLLSTDTQYFGPGTRLTVL.

The V and J genes are TRBV20-1 and TRBJ2-2; TCRdb's D call of TRBD1 is untestable without DNA. The CDR3 has 14 residues. Germline V lookup: CDR1 DFQATT, CDR2 SNEGSKA (reference sequence). This CDR3 is CSARLQGSAGELFF.

V is TRBV12-3 or TRBV12-4 and J is TRBJ1-1; TCRdb lists TRBD1, though no DNA is available to test this call. CDR3 length: 16 amino acids. This CDR3 is CASSFPVRRGNTEAFF.

V gene TRBV7-2 combines with J gene TRBJ2-1; TCRdb picks TRBD2, but there is no DNA to check that call. CDR3 length equals 16 residues. CDR1 is SGHTA, CDR2 FQGNSA, per germline. This chain's CDR3 is CASSPSTSGGSNEQFF.

The gene calls are TRBV5-1 and TRBJ1-1; the TCRdb call, TRBD1, lacks DNA for checking. CDR1 is SGHRS and CDR2 is YFSETQ in the germline V gene. CDR3 length equals 17 residues. The CDR3 sequence is CASSLGETTGLNTEAFF.

This chain joins TRBV5-5 and TRBJ2-5; the D call from TCRdb, TRBD1, cannot be confirmed without DNA. CDR1 and CDR2 from the germline V gene are SGHKS and YYEKEE (reference sequence). CDR3 length: 15 amino acids. CDR3 in amino acids: CASGATGSPLKTQYF.

V and J are TRBV18 and TRBJ1-1. This CDR3 contains 13 residues. Germline CDR1 reads KGHSH; CDR2 reads LQKENI. CDR3 protein: CASSPIMNTEAFF.

V usage is TRBV9 and J usage is TRBJ1-6. The length of the CDR3 is 16 residues. The germline gives CDR1 SGDLS, CDR2 YYNGEE. The CDR3 is CASSVSGNSYNSPLHF.

The gene calls are TRBV20-1 and TRBJ1-1. The CDR3 is made up of 11 amino acids. CDR1 is DFQATT, CDR2 SNEGSKA, per germline (reference sequence). CDR3 residues: CSAATEREAFF.

J is TRBJ1-5 and V is TRBV19; the TCRdb call, TRBD1, lacks DNA for checking. The germline V gene encodes CDR1 LNHDA and CDR2 SQIVND (reference sequence). The CDR3 loop spans 14 amino acids. The CDR3 sequence is CASSVGQGNQPQHF.